The 31 T cell receptor beta chains below come from one sample, sequenced in a study of cytomegalovirus exposure and HLA in healthy donors. TCRdb keeps only in-frame clones here, not all; method: immunoSEQ multiplex PCR. Of around 130,000 clones in the sample, around nine tenths were seen once. The specimen was PBMCs. The receptors were gathered from a man in his thirties or forties in good health and CMV-seronegative.

The genes are TRBV10-1 and TRBJ2-7; TRBD2 might be the D (6 bases). Germline CDR1 WNHNN, CDR2 SYGVQD (reference sequence). The length of the CDR3 is 15 residues. V dropped 7 bases and J dropped 2 bases, with 18 bases sitting between them. The CDR3, as DNA: TGCGCCAGCACCTCCTCTCGCGGGGTCCCCTACGAGCAGTACTTC. It specifies CASTSSRGVPYEQYF.

This clone was counted once. CDR3 coding DNA: TGTGCCAGTAGTTCCCGGACAGATTCCTACGAGCAGTACTTC. It is translated as CASSSRTDSYEQYF. V usage is TRBV19 and J usage is TRBJ2-7, with D possibly TRBD1 on 6 matching bases. CDR3 length: 14 residues. Trimming removed 5 bases from V and 1 base from J, with 12 bases in between. Germline CDR1 is LNHDA and CDR2 is SQIVND (reference sequence).

The rearrangement links TRBV14 to TRBJ2-1; D gene unclear. Trimming left V 6 bases short and J 5 bases short, with 11 bases between. The CDR3 loop spans 13 amino acids. Germline-derived CDR1 and CDR2 are SGHDN and FVKESK. CDR3 sequence reads: CASSLGLDNEQFF. The CDR3 DNA reads as TGTGCCAGCAGTTTAGGCCTAGACAATGAGCAGTTCTTC.

The rearrangement joins TRBV7-6 to TRBJ2-3, with 8 bases identical to TRBD1. V dropped 3 bases and J dropped 2; count of bases not matched to a gene: 1. The CDR3 length is 14 residues. Germline V gene sequence: CDR1 SGHVS, CDR2 FNYEAQ. Here the CDR3 reads CASSLTGDTDTQYF. DNA for the CDR3: TGTGCCAGCAGCTTGACAGGGGACACAGATACGCAGTATTTT.

In its sample, this clone was seen a few times. DNA for the CDR3: TGCGCCAGCAGCTTGGGAGCGGATTACGAGCAGTACTTC. This codes for CASSLGADYEQYF. This chain uses TRBV5-1 with TRBJ2-7; maybe TRBD2 (5 bases). The CDR3 is 13 amino acids. Germline V lookup: CDR1 SGHRS, CDR2 YFSETQ. With 0 bases removed from V and 4 bases from J, the gap between germline ends came to 8 bases.

V gene TRBV19 combines with J gene TRBJ2-2; perhaps TRBD1 as D (5 bases). The CDR3 is made up of 12 amino acids. Trimming stripped 5 bases from V and 6 bases from J, with 7 bases between. CDR1 is LNHDA, CDR2 SQIVND, per germline (reference sequence). The CDR3 spells CASSWGAGELFF. In DNA form, the CDR3 reads TGTGCCAGTAGTTGGGGCGCCGGGGAGCTGTTTTTT.

J is TRBJ2-7 and V is TRBV4-2; TRBD1 aligns across 7 bases. Trimming at V came to 3 bases and at J to 2 bases, leaving 4 bases not matched to a gene. The CDR3 runs 14 residues. CDR1 and CDR2 (germline): LGHNA, YNFKEQ. CDR3 loop: CASSQQTGPYEQYF. The CDR3 bases are TGTGCCAGCAGCCAGCAGACAGGGCCCTACGAGCAGTACTTC.

The chain is built from TRBV5-4 and TRBJ1-3; maybe TRBD1 (6 bases). CDR1 SGHNT and CDR2 YYREEE come from the germline V gene (reference sequence). The V end was cut by 2 bases, the J end by 7 bases, with 13 bases between. The CDR3 length is 14 residues. The CDR3 loop reads CASSFRDTRNTIYF. CDR3 nucleotides: TGTGCCAGCAGCTTCCGGGACACCCGGAACACCATATATTTT.

The chain couples TRBV2 to TRBJ1-5, with no clear D. Germline V gene lookup returns CDR1 SNHLY and CDR2 FYNNEI. Deletions cut 4 bases from V and 1 base from J, with 14 bases between. The CDR3 spans 16 residues. CDR3 sequence reads: CASSARSGRSNQPQHF. The CDR3 nucleotides are TGTGCCAGCAGTGCCAGGTCTGGCAGGAGCAATCAGCCCCAGCATTTT. Complete variable domain (other parts from reference TRBV2 and TRBJ1-5): EPEVTQTPSHQVTQMGQEVILRCVPISNHLYFYWYRQILGQKVEFLVSFYNNEISEKSEIFDDQFSVERPDGSNFTLKIRSTKLEDSAMYFCASSARSGRSNQPQHFGDGTRLSIL.

The chain carries TRBV5-1 and TRBJ1-1, with D possibly matching TRBD1 (6 bases). Trimming left V 4 bases short and J 1 base short, with 8 bases between. Germline V CDR1 and CDR2: SGHRS, YFSETQ. There are 13 residues in the CDR3. CDR3 DNA: TGCGCCAGCAGCGAACAGGGGAACACTGAAGCTTTCTTT. Protein sequence: CASSEQGNTEAFF. Full variable domain (rest looked up from reference TRBV5-1 and TRBJ1-1): KAGVTQTPRYLIKTRGQQVTLSCSPISGHRSVSWYQQTPGQGLQFLFEYFSETQRNKGNFPGRFSGRQFSNSRSEMNVSTLELGDSALYLCASSEQGNTEAFFGQGTRLTVV.

The rearrangement links TRBV6-6 to TRBJ1-1; TRBD1 matches at 10 bases. This CDR3 has 16 residues. CDR1 is MNHNY and CDR2 is SVGAGI in the germline V gene (reference sequence). The J segment lost 2 bases and the V segment lost 3 bases, leaving 6 bases of the junction unmatched. DNA for the CDR3: TGTGCCAGCAGTTATAGCGGACAGGGGGGTAACACTGAAGCTTTCTTT. Protein: CASSYSGQGGNTEAFF.

V usage is TRBV4-1 and J usage is TRBJ2-3; TRBD2 matches 9 bases. The germline V gene has CDR1 MGHRA and CDR2 YSYEKL. The CDR3 runs to 15 residues. After removal of 3 bases from V and 3 bases from J, the junction contained 4 bases not matched to a gene. The CDR3 DNA follows: TGCGCCAGCAGCCAGGGGACTAGCCGGACAGATACGCAGTATTTT. Translation gives CASSQGTSRTDTQYF.

The J gene is TRBJ1-2, the V gene TRBV4-1; D is unclear. The CDR3 is made up of 16 amino acids. The germline gives CDR1 MGHRA, CDR2 YSYEKL. V was pared by 0 bases and J by 1 base, with 12 bases between. The CDR3 DNA reads as TGCGCCAGCAGCCAAGAGCCATGGCAGGTTAACTATGGCTACACCTTC. This encodes CASSQEPWQVNYGYTF.

This clone was detected only a few times. The chain couples TRBV5-1 to TRBJ1-2; D is perhaps TRBD1 (6 bases). This CDR3 is 14 amino acids long. Trimming took 2 bases from V and 4 from J, leaving 12 bases between them. Germline CDR1 and CDR2: SGHRS and YFSETQ. For the CDR3, the DNA is TGCGCCAGCAGCTTACAGGGAGGGAGCTATGGCTACACCTTC. Translation: CASSLQGGSYGYTF.

J is TRBJ1-5 and V is TRBV6-5; D is undetermined. This CDR3 has 15 amino acids. The V end was cut by 0 bases, the J end by 9 bases, with 15 bases between. CDR1 is MNHEY and CDR2 is SVGAGI in the germline V gene. For the CDR3, the DNA is TGTGCCAGCAGTTACTCGATGTCTCCGCTAGGGCCCCAGCATTTT. Amino acids: CASSYSMSPLGPQHF.

V is TRBV7-9 and J is TRBJ2-7, with D possibly matching TRBD2 (5 bases). CDR3 length: 14 amino acids. Germline V gene data show CDR1 as SEHNR and CDR2 as FQNEAQ (reference sequence). V shed 5 bases and J shed 6 bases, with 17 bases lying between them. CDR3 coding DNA: TGTGCCAGCAGCACCAGAGATGCTAGCTTCGAGCAGTACTTC. Protein: CASSTRDASFEQYF.

The chain joins TRBV29-1 to TRBJ2-7, with a tentative D call TRBD1 (6 bases). Germline values: CDR1 SQVTM, CDR2 ANQGSEA. V dropped 5 bases and J dropped 6 bases, with 14 bases sitting between them. The CDR3 covers 12 residues. CDR3 amino acids: CSVFSWTAEQYF. CDR3 bases: TGCAGCGTTTTTTCTTGGACAGCCGAGCAGTACTTC.

This clone was recorded only once. The J gene is TRBJ1-3, the V gene TRBV5-6; possible D gene TRBD1, 6 bases. From germline, CDR1 is SGHDT and CDR2 YYEEEE. Trimming cost V 6 bases and J 3 bases, with 13 bases left between them. CDR3 length: 14 amino acids. The CDR3 DNA reads TGTGCCAGCAAGAACAGGGAGGGTGGAAACACCATATATTTT. This gives the protein CASKNREGGNTIYF.

The chain has TRBV15 and TRBJ2-1; 8 bases map to TRBD1. Germline CDR1 reads LNHNV; CDR2 reads YYDKDF (reference sequence). Trimming took 3 bases from V and 4 from J; bases not matched to a gene: 5. The CDR3 is 15 residues long. As DNA, the CDR3 is TGTGCCACCAGCAGTACCGGGACAGGTTACAATGAGCAGTTCTTC. Translated: CATSSTGTGYNEQFF.

V and J are TRBV7-6 and TRBJ2-1; D is perhaps TRBD2 (5 bases). CDR1 is SGHVS, CDR2 FNYEAQ, per germline. The CDR3 extends over 16 amino acids. V was shortened by 5 bases and J by 0 bases, with 14 bases between the two germline ends. CDR3 in amino acids: CASSHPLGGSYNEQFF. The CDR3 DNA reads TGTGCCAGCAGCCACCCACTAGGCGGCTCCTACAATGAGCAGTTCTTC.

The gene calls are TRBV5-4 and TRBJ2-6; perhaps TRBD1 as D (6 bases). CDR1 and CDR2 from the germline V gene are SGHNT and YYREEE (reference sequence). Trimming pared 1 base from V and 0 bases from J, leaving 11 bases between. The CDR3 is made up of 17 amino acids. The CDR3 region has the DNA TGTGCCAGCAGCTTGACAGGGAGTTACTCTGGGGCCAACGTCCTGACTTTC. This codes for CASSLTGSYSGANVLTF. Full variable domain (remainder filled in from reference TRBV5-4 and TRBJ2-6): ETGVTQSPTHLIKTRGQQVTLRCSSQSGHNTVSWYQQALGQGPQFIFQYYREEENGRGNFPPRFSGLQFPNYSSELNVNALELDDSALYLCASSLTGSYSGANVLTFGAGSRLTVL.

This chain links TRBV2 with TRBJ2-1, with 15 bases identical to TRBD2. The CDR3 is 20 amino acids. The junction had 15 bases not matched to a gene; V was cut back by 7 bases and J by 2 bases. Germline CDR1 reads SNHLY; CDR2 reads FYNNEI. CDR3 DNA sequence: TGTGCCAGCAAAGATCCCACCGGGACTAGCGGGGGGTCCGCCTACAATGAGCAGTTCTTC. Its protein is CASKDPTGTSGGSAYNEQFF.

The V and J genes are TRBV29-1 and TRBJ2-7, with 8 bases that match TRBD2. Germline V gives CDR1 SQVTM, CDR2 ANQGSEA. The V and J ends lost 1 base and 1 base, in that order; junction bases with no gene match: 9. CDR3 length equals 16 residues. CDR3 sequence (DNA): TGCAGCGTTGAAGGAGCGGGGGTAACGAGTTCCTACGAGCAGTACTTC. Its protein is CSVEGAGVTSSYEQYF.

The chain has TRBV6-6 and TRBJ1-6, with a tentative D call TRBD1 (5 bases). Trimming pared 2 bases from V and 10 bases from J, leaving 12 bases between. Looked up from germline, CDR1 is MNHNY and CDR2 is SVGAGI (reference sequence). There are 14 residues in the CDR3. The CDR3 DNA reads as TGTGCCAGCAGTTACGCTGGCAGGGTGTCACCCCTCCACTTT. As protein: CASSYAGRVSPLHF.

The V and J genes are TRBV5-6 and TRBJ1-2; D perhaps matches TRBD1 (5 bases). The germline CDR1 and CDR2 sequences are SGHDT and YYEEEE. Deletions cut 3 bases from V and 7 bases from J, with 7 bases between. CDR3 length: 11 residues. CDR3 loop: CASSWGGGYTF. The CDR3, as DNA: TGTGCCAGCAGCTGGGGCGGTGGCTACACCTTC.

The V gene is TRBV4-1, the J gene TRBJ1-2, with D perhaps TRBD1 (6 bases). The V gene's germline CDR1 is MGHRA and CDR2 YSYEKL. V was cut by 0 bases and J by 3 bases, with 20 bases left in between. This CDR3 is built from 18 residues. In DNA form, the CDR3 reads TGCGCCAGCAGCCAAGACTCCGACAGCGGGGGCTTGGACTATGGCTACACCTTC. It codes for CASSQDSDSGGLDYGYTF.

This clone appeared a single time. The V call is TRBV29-1, the J call TRBJ2-5; weak D call: TRBD1 (6 bases). The germline gives CDR1 SQVTM, CDR2 ANQGSEA. The CDR3 length is 14 residues. Trimming stripped 6 bases from V and 5 bases from J, with 19 bases between. CDR3 in DNA: TGCAGCGTCCTGCCTTCCGGGACAATGGAGACCCAGTACTTC. Translation gives CSVLPSGTMETQYF.

The chain employs TRBV7-2 and TRBJ1-1; TRBD1 might be the D (5 bases). Per germline, CDR1 SGHTA and CDR2 FQGNSA. Trimming took off 0 bases at V and 5 bases at J, with 16 bases between the two ends. The CDR3 has 16 residues. The CDR3, as DNA: TGTGCCAGCAGCTTAGCGACACCTACGGGGGGAACTGAAGCTTTCTTT. Translating gives CASSLATPTGGTEAFF.

The genes are TRBV27 and TRBJ1-1; 8 bases map to TRBD1. Germline lookup yields CDR1 MNHEY and CDR2 SMNVEV (reference sequence). Losses at the gene ends were 5 bases for V and 5 bases for J; bases not matched to a gene: 4. The CDR3 has 13 amino acids. The CDR3 loop is CASSLTGVTEAFF. The CDR3, as DNA: TGTGCCAGCAGTCTGACAGGGGTTACTGAAGCTTTCTTT.

This chain connects TRBV11-2 to TRBJ2-1; 13 positions match TRBD2. CDR3 length equals 18 residues. Germline V gene data show CDR1 as SGHAT and CDR2 as FQNNGV. The J segment lost 7 bases and the V segment lost 5 bases, leaving 14 bases of the junction unmatched. CDR3 in amino acids: CASSTGLAGDPLSNEQFF. The DNA for the CDR3 is TGTGCCAGCAGCACAGGACTAGCGGGGGATCCTTTGAGTAATGAGCAGTTCTTC.

The chain joins TRBV27 to TRBJ1-5; D is unresolved. The germline CDR1 and CDR2 sequences are MNHEY and SMNVEV (reference sequence). The CDR3 has 14 residues. V lost 3 bases and J lost 3, with 9 bases in between. The CDR3 sequence: CASSFLGDNQPQHF. The CDR3 DNA reads as TGTGCCAGCAGTTTCCTGGGAGACAATCAGCCCCAGCATTTT.